Listed here are 21 T cell receptor beta chains from one sample, sequenced in a study of cytomegalovirus exposure and HLA in healthy donors (dated by TCRdb to 2015 to 2018). Libraries were made using the immunoSEQ multiplex PCR assay. For the multiplex PCR, a mixture combining 60 forward primers for TCR Vbeta segments and 13 reverse primers for TCR Jbeta segments was used. Here the immuneACCESS table is served through TCRdb, limited to in-frame sequences with V and J called. Missing clones are a known gap in these copies; in checked studies unresolved V genes cover under half, and the rest lacks a known reason. For this sample the table gives around 160,000 clones, of which about 75% were detected only once. The ten most abundant clones make up roughly 7% of the sample. The sample was PBMCs. The receptors derive from a male donor in good health and CMV-seropositive.

The chain uses TRBV4-3 and TRBJ1-1; tentatively, D is TRBD1 (5 bases). This CDR3 region has 14 residues. Germline V gene sequence: CDR1 LGHNA, CDR2 YSLEER. V gave up 2 bases and J gave up 5 bases, with 12 bases separating them. CDR3 region: CASSQRTGGTEAFF. CDR3 coding DNA: TGCGCCAGCAGCCAAAGGACGGGGGGGACTGAAGCTTTCTTT.

The chain uses TRBV4-1 and TRBJ2-7; 7 bases fit TRBD1. CDR1 and CDR2 (germline): MGHRA, YSYEKL. The V gene end was trimmed by 3 bases and the J gene end by 5 bases; junction bases not matched to a gene: 10. The CDR3 is 15 amino acids. The CDR3 loop reads CASSHLQGTLDEQYF. The CDR3 DNA reads TGCGCCAGCAGCCACCTACAGGGGACCCTCGACGAGCAGTACTTC.

The chain has TRBV4-2 and TRBJ1-4; D may be TRBD1 (5 bases). The CDR3 runs to 14 residues. The V gene lost 4 bases and the J gene lost 10 bases, with 16 bases spanning the gap. Germline CDR1 and CDR2: LGHNA and YNFKEQ. In DNA, the CDR3 is TGTGCCAGCAGCCCCCTGGTCCGGGGGGGAAAACTGTTTTTT. Translated, it gives CASSPLVRGGKLFF.

The V call is TRBV7-2, the J call TRBJ1-5; unclear D gene. V was clipped by 2 bases and J by 15 bases, with 8 bases between them. This CDR3 contains 10 residues. The germline V gene encodes CDR1 SGHTA and CDR2 FQGNSA. The CDR3 loop is CASSLFSGHF. The DNA of the CDR3 is TGTGCCAGCAGCTTATTTTCAGGGCATTTT. Variable domain in full (rest from reference TRBV7-2 and TRBJ1-5): GAGVSQSPSNKVTEKGKDVELRCDPISGHTALYWYRQSLGQGLEFLIYFQGNSAPDKSGLPSDRFSAERTGGSVSTLTIQRTQQEDSAVYLCASSLFSGHFGDGTRLSIL.

This rearrangement joins TRBV2 to TRBJ2-5; 7 nucleotides align to TRBD1. V lost 7 bases to trimming and J lost 4 bases; unmatched junction nucleotides: 12. Germline values: CDR1 SNHLY, CDR2 FYNNEI. The CDR3 runs 15 residues. The CDR3 reads CASTPGTVVRETQYF. The CDR3 coding sequence is TGTGCCAGCACCCCCGGGACAGTGGTAAGAGAGACCCAGTACTTC.

V gene TRBV9 combines with J gene TRBJ2-1; possible D gene TRBD2, 6 bases. In germline, CDR1 is SGDLS, CDR2 YYNGEE. There are 12 residues in the CDR3. V lost 3 bases, J lost 9 bases, and 10 bases lay in between. The chain's CDR3 is CASSGAGSEQFF. The CDR3 DNA sequence: TGTGCCAGCAGCGGGGCGGGGAGTGAGCAGTTCTTC.

The chain combines TRBV19 with TRBJ1-2, with D hard to call. The V gene's germline CDR1 is LNHDA and CDR2 SQIVND (reference sequence). The CDR3 contains 13 residues. Trimming took 7 bases from V and 4 from J, leaving 13 bases between them. As DNA, the CDR3 is TGTGCCAGTACGAACAGTTTGGCCTATGGCTACACCTTC. Protein product: CASTNSLAYGYTF.

The V and J genes are TRBV6-6 and TRBJ2-3, with a possible D match to TRBD1 (5 bases). The ends were cut back, 4 bases at V and 3 bases at J, with 11 bases in the middle. The CDR3 spans 14 residues. Germline values: CDR1 MNHNY, CDR2 SVGAGI (reference sequence). This CDR3 reads CASSFPTATDTQYF. As DNA, the CDR3 is TGTGCCAGCAGTTTTCCGACAGCTACAGATACGCAGTATTTT.

The CDR3 region is CASSSGGAFEQFF. CDR3 DNA sequence: TGTGCCAGCAGTTCGGGGGGCGCTTTTGAGCAGTTCTTC. The gene calls are TRBV5-4 and TRBJ2-1; D is perhaps TRBD2 (7 bases). CDR1 and CDR2 (germline): SGHNT, YYREEE (reference sequence). CDR3 length: 13 residues. Between the trimmed V and J ends, which lost 5 bases and 9 bases, there was a span of 15 bases.

The chain recombines TRBV5-1 with TRBJ2-3; TRBD2 agrees at 11 bases. Germline CDR1 reads SGHRS; CDR2 reads YFSETQ. V trimming: 3 bases; J trimming: 2 bases; junction bases outside the gene matches: 5. This CDR3 contains 16 residues. CDR3 sequence reads: CASSYQLAGDTDTQYF. CDR3 DNA sequence: TGCGCCAGCAGCTACCAACTAGCGGGGGACACAGATACGCAGTATTTT.

The chain uses TRBV7-9 and TRBJ2-7; the D is unclear. The germline V and J ends were trimmed by 5 bases and 4 bases, with 9 bases remaining between them. The CDR3 is made up of 12 amino acids. Germline V lookup: CDR1 SEHNR, CDR2 FQNEAQ (reference sequence). The CDR3 reads CASSIGLYEQYF. As DNA, the CDR3 is TGTGCCAGCAGCATTGGGCTTTACGAGCAGTACTTC.

This chain joins TRBV7-9 and TRBJ2-3; D not resolved. CDR3 size: 15 residues. The V end lost 0 bases, the J end lost 5 bases, and 12 bases lay between the germline ends. Germline CDR1 reads SEHNR; CDR2 reads FQNEAQ (reference sequence). The CDR3 DNA sequence: TGTGCCAGCAGCTTAGCGATAGCTCGTAAAGATACGCAGTATTTT. Translated: CASSLAIARKDTQYF.

The chain uses TRBV5-1 and TRBJ2-1, with D possibly matching TRBD2 (7 bases). Between the trimmed V and J ends, which lost 3 bases and 7 bases, there was a span of 17 bases. Germline V gives CDR1 SGHRS, CDR2 YFSETQ. The CDR3 is made up of 15 amino acids. The CDR3 coding sequence is TGCGCCAGCAGCTCAAGCGGGACACTTGGGAATGAGCAGTTCTTC. Encoded protein: CASSSSGTLGNEQFF.

The CDR3, as DNA: TGTGCCTGGAGTCCGACAGGGCGTAATTCACCCCTCCACTTT. Protein product: CAWSPTGRNSPLHF. The chain links TRBV30 to TRBJ1-6; TRBD1 matches 7 bases. After removal of 2 bases from V and 6 bases from J, the junction contained 4 bases not matched to a gene. CDR3 length equals 14 residues. The germline CDR1 and CDR2 sequences are GTSNPN and SVGIG (reference sequence). Full variable domain (rest looked up from reference TRBV30 and TRBJ1-6): SQTIHQWPATLVQPVGSPLSLECTVEGTSNPNLYWYRQAAGRGLQLLFYSVGIGQISSEVPQNLSASRPQDRQFILSSKKLLLSDSGFYLCAWSPTGRNSPLHFGNGTRLTVT.

The rearrangement links TRBV6-5 to TRBJ2-3; TRBD1 matches 12 bases. Germline CDR1 and CDR2: MNHEY and SVGAGI. The CDR3 runs 15 residues. The V segment lost 6 bases and the J segment 5 bases; nucleotides outside the gene matches: 6. The CDR3 spells CASRRDRGRVDTQYF. CDR3 nucleotide sequence: TGTGCCAGCAGAAGGGACAGGGGGCGCGTAGATACGCAGTATTTT.

J is TRBJ1-5 and V is TRBV4-1, with 9 bases aligning to TRBD1. This CDR3 region has 15 residues. The ends lost 4 bases at V and 4 bases at J; junction bases unmatched: 5. CDR1 is MGHRA and CDR2 is YSYEKL in the germline V gene. The CDR3 DNA reads as TGCGCCAGCAGCCCTTGGACAGGGGATAATCAGCCCCAGCATTTT. Translating it yields CASSPWTGDNQPQHF.

This rearrangement joins TRBV5-4 to TRBJ2-3; 12 bases match TRBD2. The J segment lost 1 base and the V segment lost 3 bases, leaving 6 bases of the junction unmatched. Germline V gene data show CDR1 as SGHNT and CDR2 as YYREEE (reference sequence). CDR3 length equals 17 residues. The CDR3 here is CASSSLAGGSGTDTQYF. The DNA of the CDR3 is TGTGCCAGCAGCTCCCTAGCGGGGGGGAGCGGCACAGATACGCAGTATTTT. Supplemented by reference TRBV5-4 and TRBJ2-3, the full variable domain reads ETGVTQSPTHLIKTRGQQVTLRCSSQSGHNTVSWYQQALGQGPQFIFQYYREEENGRGNFPPRFSGLQFPNYSSELNVNALELDDSALYLCASSSLAGGSGTDTQYFGPGTRLTVL.

The chain employs TRBV19 and TRBJ2-1; possibly TRBD1 for D (6 bases). Germline CDR1 is LNHDA and CDR2 is SQIVND (reference sequence). The V end was cut by 3 bases, the J end by 10 bases, with 7 bases between. The CDR3 has 11 amino acids. This chain's CDR3 is CASSIGQEQFF. The CDR3 DNA follows: TGTGCCAGTAGTATCGGACAGGAGCAGTTCTTC.

The rearrangement uses TRBV7-2 and TRBJ2-5; 12 bases are shared with TRBD2. V lost 5 bases, J lost 5 bases, and 12 bases stayed unmatched. The CDR3 has 17 residues. Germline-derived CDR1 and CDR2 are SGHTA and FQGNSA. The CDR3: CASSPKLTSGGRETQYF. For the CDR3, the DNA is TGTGCCAGCAGCCCTAAATTAACTAGCGGGGGGCGGGAGACCCAGTACTTC. Full variable domain (rest looked up from reference TRBV7-2 and TRBJ2-5): GAGVSQSPSNKVTEKGKDVELRCDPISGHTALYWYRQSLGQGLEFLIYFQGNSAPDKSGLPSDRFSAERTGGSVSTLTIQRTQQEDSAVYLCASSPKLTSGGRETQYFGPGTRLLVL.

The chain recombines TRBV5-1 with TRBJ2-3, with TRBD2 matching over 10 bases. With 5 bases clipped from V and 4 bases from J, the junction kept 4 bases outside the gene matches. The CDR3 is 14 amino acids. The V gene's germline CDR1 is SGHRS and CDR2 YFSETQ. CDR3 amino acids: CASRPLAGADTQYF. CDR3 nucleotides: TGCGCCAGCAGGCCGCTAGCGGGGGCAGATACGCAGTATTTT.

The chain couples TRBV5-1 to TRBJ1-3; a weak D match, TRBD1 (6 bases). V shed 3 bases and J shed 8 bases, with 15 bases lying between them. Germline CDR1 and CDR2: SGHRS and YFSETQ. The CDR3 runs to 14 residues. CDR3 in amino acids: CASSSGQSGDTIYF. The CDR3 DNA is TGCGCCAGCAGCTCAGGACAGTCGGGCGACACCATATATTTT.